One sample yielded the 15 T cell receptor beta chains listed below, sequenced in a study of blood T cell repertoires in COVID-19. Measured with immunoSEQ multiplex PCR; TCRdb has only the in-frame clones, and not every one. The sample lists some 320,000 clones, nearly 90% occurring once. The sample was peripheral blood. Receptors originate from a woman aged 25 to 39 with COVID-19, enrolled during active disease.

The V and J genes are TRBV29-1 and TRBJ1-1, with 8 bases aligning to TRBD1. CDR3 length: 14 residues. Germline CDR1 and CDR2: SQVTM and ANQGSEA. The J segment lost 5 bases and the V segment lost 4 bases, leaving 9 bases of the junction unmatched. CDR3 sequence reads: CSVAVQDRETEAFF. CDR3 nucleotide sequence: TGCAGCGTTGCAGTTCAGGACAGGGAGACTGAAGCTTTCTTT.

This chain joins TRBV10-3 and TRBJ1-2, with TRBD1 matching over 7 bases. Per the germline V gene, CDR1 is ENHRY and CDR2 is SYGVKD. The CDR3 loop spans 17 amino acids. Trimming removed 0 bases from V and 5 bases from J; junction bases left unmatched: 12. CDR3 loop: CAISESSPPTGLYGYTF. The CDR3 DNA reads TGTGCCATCAGTGAGTCGTCGCCTCCGACAGGGCTATATGGCTACACCTTC.

This chain joins TRBV27 and TRBJ1-4, with TRBD1 matching over 9 bases. This CDR3 has 16 residues. J was trimmed by 8 bases and V by 5 bases; bases with no gene match: 12. Germline V gene lookup returns CDR1 MNHEY and CDR2 SMNVEV (reference sequence). The CDR3 region has the DNA TGTGCCAGCAGTCCAAGCCCACGACAGGGGGACGAAAAACTGTTTTTT. Translated: CASSPSPRQGDEKLFF.

There are a few counts of this clone. The J gene is TRBJ1-2, the V gene TRBV9; a weak D match, TRBD1 (5 bases). The germline V and J ends were trimmed by 0 bases and 5 bases, with 14 bases remaining between them. Germline CDR1 SGDLS, CDR2 YYNGEE. The CDR3 extends over 15 amino acids. This CDR3 is CASSVGGATGYGYTF. In DNA form, the CDR3 reads TGTGCCAGCAGCGTAGGCGGGGCAACCGGGTATGGCTACACCTTC.

The genes are TRBV27 and TRBJ1-1; D is undetermined. With 3 bases removed from V and 2 bases from J, the gap between germline ends came to 10 bases. The CDR3 is 14 residues long. Germline loops: CDR1 MNHEY, CDR2 SMNVEV (reference sequence). CDR3 loop: CASSFRGANTEAFF. The CDR3, as DNA: TGTGCCAGCAGTTTCCGGGGAGCTAACACTGAAGCTTTCTTT.

The chain combines TRBV19 with TRBJ2-1, with 10 bases aligning to TRBD1. This CDR3 region has 14 residues. Germline lookup yields CDR1 LNHDA and CDR2 SQIVND (reference sequence). The V segment lost 7 bases and the J segment 7 bases; nucleotides outside the gene matches: 7. CDR3 in amino acids: CASTLTGGGNEQFF. In DNA form, the CDR3 reads TGTGCCAGTACCCTGACAGGGGGCGGGAATGAGCAGTTCTTC.

The genes are TRBV5-1 and TRBJ1-2; 10 bases are shared with TRBD1. This CDR3 is built from 15 residues. Germline trimming cut 3 bases from V and 8 bases from J; bases unmatched to any gene: 10. CDR1 is SGHRS and CDR2 is YFSETQ in the germline V gene. The CDR3 protein is CASSWTPGTGEGYTF. In DNA, the CDR3 is TGCGCCAGCAGCTGGACGCCCGGGACAGGGGAGGGCTACACCTTC.

The gene calls are TRBV7-8 and TRBJ1-2, with 7 bases lining up with TRBD1. The CDR3 is made up of 13 amino acids. The trim removed 5 bases at V and 4 bases at J, leaving 4 bases unmatched. CDR1 is SGHVS, CDR2 FQNEAQ, per germline. The CDR3 DNA reads as TGTGCCAGCAGCCGCCGGGACAGCTATGGCTACACCTTC. Translated: CASSRRDSYGYTF. Full variable domain (remainder filled in from reference TRBV7-8 and TRBJ1-2): GAGVSQSPRYKVAKRGQDVALRCDPISGHVSLFWYQQALGQGPEFLTYFQNEAQLDKSGLPSDRFFAERPEGSVSTLKIQRTQQEDSAVYLCASSRRDSYGYTFGSGTRLTVV.

The chain carries TRBV28 and TRBJ2-7; 7 bases are a match to TRBD1. Germline trimming cut 5 bases from V and 0 bases from J; bases unmatched to any gene: 13. The CDR3 loop spans 17 amino acids. Per the germline V gene, CDR1 is MDHEN and CDR2 is SYDVKM. The DNA for the CDR3 is TGTGCCAGCAGTCTCCCCCGCGTGGCAGGGGGCTCCTACGAGCAGTACTTC. Amino acid sequence: CASSLPRVAGGSYEQYF.

The chain couples TRBV27 to TRBJ2-7; 10 bases fit TRBD1. The length of the CDR3 is 13 residues. Trimming took 11 bases from V and 4 from J; bases not matched to a gene: 8. Per germline, CDR1 MNHEY and CDR2 SMNVEV (reference sequence). In DNA form, the CDR3 reads TGTGCCTGTAGTGGGACAGGGGAATACGAGCAGTACTTC. It is translated as CACSGTGEYEQYF.

The V and J genes are TRBV5-5 and TRBJ1-2; maybe TRBD1 (6 bases). Germline CDR1 and CDR2: SGHKS and YYEKEE (reference sequence). V gave up 0 bases and J gave up 11 bases, with 17 bases separating them. This CDR3 spans 14 amino acids. CDR3 coding DNA: TGTGCCAGCAGCTTGGCCCTACAGGGTTACGATTACACCTTC. It codes for CASSLALQGYDYTF.

The rearrangement links TRBV3-1 (or the pseudogene TRBV3-2) to TRBJ2-1; D possibly corresponds to TRBD2 (7 bases). The CDR3 is 15 residues long. Germline lookup yields CDR1 LGHDT and CDR2 YNNKEL (reference sequence). Trimming took 3 bases from V and 8 from J, leaving 17 bases between them. CDR3 protein: CASSHGGARIHEQFF. CDR3 coding DNA: TGTGCCAGCAGCCATGGGGGGGCGCGGATCCATGAGCAGTTCTTC.

The rearrangement links TRBV5-4 to TRBJ1-3; 10 bases are a match to TRBD1. The CDR3 covers 15 residues. V dropped 2 bases and J dropped 2; count of bases not matched to a gene: 1. Looked up from germline, CDR1 is SGHNT and CDR2 is YYREEE (reference sequence). This CDR3 is CASSFGTGAGNTIYF. The CDR3 DNA reads as TGTGCCAGCAGCTTCGGGACAGGGGCTGGAAACACCATATATTTT.

The gene calls are TRBV6-5 and TRBJ2-2; TRBD2 is a possible D gene (6 bases). V lost 0 bases to trimming and J lost 7 bases, with 12 bases between them. This CDR3 comprises 15 residues. From germline, CDR1 is MNHEY and CDR2 SVGAGI. The CDR3 DNA follows: TGTGCCAGCAGTTACTCTTGGGGGGAAGGCGGGGAGCTGTTTTTT. This translates into CASSYSWGEGGELFF.

J is TRBJ2-1 and V is TRBV5-6; 11 bases line up with TRBD1. Germline V gene data show CDR1 as SGHDT and CDR2 as YYEEEE. Trimming cost V 2 bases and J 8 bases; bases outside gene matches: 6. The CDR3 runs to 15 residues. The CDR3 loop is CASSFLGTGGHEQFF. In DNA, the CDR3 is TGTGCCAGCAGCTTTCTCGGGACAGGGGGGCATGAGCAGTTCTTC.